A single sample gave rise to the 2 T cell receptor beta chains below, sequenced in a study of blood T cell repertoires in COVID-19. TCRdb's copy holds only in-frame clones and misses some; the assay was immunoSEQ multiplex PCR. The sample has 150,000 to 200,000 clones; 80% to 90% are singletons. The sample comprised peripheral blood. These receptors originate from a man younger than 30 who had recovered from COVID-19.

The chain combines TRBV11-2 with TRBJ2-1; no definite D call. This CDR3 contains 12 residues. Trimming pared 4 bases from V and 7 bases from J, leaving 8 bases between. From germline, CDR1 is SGHAT and CDR2 FQNNGV. As DNA, the CDR3 is TGTGCCAGCAGCTCCCTCGGGAATGAGCAGTTCTTC. Protein product: CASSSLGNEQFF.

This chain uses TRBV5-4 with TRBJ2-3; TRBD1 matches 10 bases. The germline V gene has CDR1 SGHNT and CDR2 YYREEE (reference sequence). The CDR3 spans 15 residues. V was clipped by 4 bases and J by 2 bases; unmatched bases: 4. CDR3 bases: TGTGCCAGCAGCCTGGGACAGGGGTACACAGATACGCAGTATTTT. This sequence encodes CASSLGQGYTDTQYF. Variable domain in full (rest from reference TRBV5-4 and TRBJ2-3): ETGVTQSPTHLIKTRGQQVTLRCSSQSGHNTVSWYQQALGQGPQFIFQYYREEENGRGNFPPRFSGLQFPNYSSELNVNALELDDSALYLCASSLGQGYTDTQYFGPGTRLTVL.